Presented here are 10 T cell receptor beta chains from one specimen sequenced in a study of blood T cell repertoires in COVID-19. Profiling relied on immunoSEQ multiplex PCR, and the TCRdb table lists in-frame clones only, not all of them. Of approximately 45,000 clones listed, around 83% are singletons. Sequencing was performed on peripheral blood. The source is an elderly woman with acute or convalescent COVID-19.

The chain combines TRBV6-5 with TRBJ1-2; 12 nucleotides match TRBD1. Losses at the gene ends were 4 bases for V and 8 bases for J; bases not matched to a gene: 8. The CDR3 totals 15 residues. Germline loops: CDR1 MNHEY, CDR2 SVGAGI. CDR3 sequence: CASSLGQGAVGGYTF. CDR3 DNA: TGTGCCAGCAGTTTGGGACAGGGGGCCGTGGGGGGCTACACCTTC.

This clone came up a few times. The chain couples TRBV5-5 to TRBJ1-1, with 7 bases that match TRBD1. The CDR3 runs 13 residues. With 4 bases clipped from V and 9 bases from J, the junction kept 9 bases outside the gene matches. Per the germline V gene, CDR1 is SGHKS and CDR2 is YYEKEE (reference sequence). CDR3 amino acids: CASSRPGTEKAFF. The DNA for the CDR3 is TGTGCCAGCAGCAGGCCGGGGACAGAAAAAGCTTTCTTT.

The chain recombines TRBV6-1 with TRBJ1-3; D gene ambiguous. The CDR3 spans 15 residues. The V and J ends lost 3 bases and 0 bases respectively, with 9 bases between them. Looked up from germline, CDR1 is MNHNS and CDR2 is SASEGT. CDR3 in amino acids: CASSDQVSSGNTIYF. In nucleotides, the CDR3 is TGTGCCAGCAGTGACCAGGTTTCCTCTGGAAACACCATATATTTT.

V is TRBV18 and J is TRBJ2-1; 10 nucleotides align to TRBD1. V dropped 4 bases and J dropped 3; count of bases not matched to a gene: 9. The V gene's germline CDR1 is KGHSH and CDR2 LQKENI. The CDR3 length is 17 residues. The CDR3 loop is CASSQGQGEGVYNEQFF. Written as DNA, the CDR3 is TGTGCCAGCTCACAAGGACAGGGGGAAGGTGTCTACAATGAGCAGTTCTTC.

The chain recombines TRBV6-5 with TRBJ2-5, with a weak D call TRBD1 (5 bases). CDR1 and CDR2 (germline): MNHEY, SVGAGI. This CDR3 comprises 12 residues. Trimming took 6 bases from V and 5 from J, leaving 10 bases between them. Written as DNA, the CDR3 is TGTGCCAGCAGCCAACGACAGGAGACCCAGTACTTC. Translating gives CASSQRQETQYF.

V gene TRBV28 combines with J gene TRBJ1-1; TRBD1 might be the D (6 bases). This CDR3 is 14 amino acids long. From germline, CDR1 is MDHEN and CDR2 SYDVKM. Trimming removed 6 bases from V and 0 bases from J, with 11 bases in between. Here the CDR3 DNA reads TGTGCCAGCAGCCTAGGACAGATGAACACTGAAGCTTTCTTT. This encodes CASSLGQMNTEAFF.

The chain's CDR3 is CASSPLPDTQYF. As DNA, the CDR3 is TGTGCCAGCAGCCCACTTCCAGATACGCAGTATTTT. The rearrangement links TRBV12-3 or TRBV12-4 to TRBJ2-3; D not certain. The germline V and J ends were trimmed by 6 bases and 4 bases, with 8 bases remaining between them. This CDR3 contains 12 residues.

The J gene is TRBJ2-3, the V gene TRBV4-1, with 11 bases lining up with TRBD2. The germline V gene encodes CDR1 MGHRA and CDR2 YSYEKL. The CDR3 runs 20 residues. Trimming at V came to 0 bases and at J to 0 bases, leaving 11 bases not matched to a gene. The CDR3 loop is CASSQDLSGGVTISTDTQYF. The CDR3 DNA reads as TGCGCCAGCAGCCAAGATCTTAGCGGGGGGGTTACCATTAGCACAGATACGCAGTATTTT.

This clone was counted once. This chain links TRBV7-9 with TRBJ2-3; 9 bases are shared with TRBD2. Germline-derived CDR1 and CDR2 are SEHNR and FQNEAQ (reference sequence). This CDR3 has 14 residues. With 4 bases clipped from V and 3 bases from J, the junction kept 2 bases outside the gene matches. CDR3 in amino acids: CASSWSGGTDTQYF. The DNA for the CDR3 is TGTGCCAGCAGCTGGAGCGGGGGGACAGATACGCAGTATTTT.

The rearrangement links TRBV7-9 to TRBJ1-2; 7 bases align to TRBD1. The length of the CDR3 is 14 residues. CDR1 and CDR2 from the germline V gene are SEHNR and FQNEAQ (reference sequence). Trimming took 1 base from V and 4 from J; bases not matched to a gene: 3. The CDR3 is CASSLGDSIYGYTF. CDR3 sequence (DNA): TGTGCCAGCAGCTTAGGGGACAGTATCTATGGCTACACCTTC.